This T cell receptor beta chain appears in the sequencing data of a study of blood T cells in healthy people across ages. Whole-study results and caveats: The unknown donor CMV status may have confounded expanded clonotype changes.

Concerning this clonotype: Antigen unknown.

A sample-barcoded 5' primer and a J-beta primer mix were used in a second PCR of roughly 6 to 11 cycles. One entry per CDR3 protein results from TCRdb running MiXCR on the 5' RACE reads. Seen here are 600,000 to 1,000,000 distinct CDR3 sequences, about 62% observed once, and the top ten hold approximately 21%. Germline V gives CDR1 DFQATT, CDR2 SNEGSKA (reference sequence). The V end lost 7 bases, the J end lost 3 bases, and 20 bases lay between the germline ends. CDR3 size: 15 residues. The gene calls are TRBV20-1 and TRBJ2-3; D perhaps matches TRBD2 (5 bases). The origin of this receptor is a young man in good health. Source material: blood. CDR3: CSVRVSGRETDTQYF. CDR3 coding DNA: TGCAGTGTGAGGGTGTCAGGACGAGAGACAGATACGCAGTATTTT.